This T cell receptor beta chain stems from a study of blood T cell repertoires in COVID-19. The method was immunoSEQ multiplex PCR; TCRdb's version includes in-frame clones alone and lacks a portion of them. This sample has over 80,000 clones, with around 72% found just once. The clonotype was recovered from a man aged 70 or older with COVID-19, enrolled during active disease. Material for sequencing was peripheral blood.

The CDR3 protein is CASSLGPADTIYEQYF. CDR3 in DNA: TGCGCCAGCAGCTTGGGCCCAGCGGATACCATCTACGAGCAGTACTTC. This rearrangement joins TRBV5-1 to TRBJ2-7; the D gene is possibly TRBD2 (5 bases). The CDR3 has 16 amino acids. V shed 0 bases and J shed 3 bases, with 16 bases lying between them. From germline, CDR1 is SGHRS and CDR2 YFSETQ.